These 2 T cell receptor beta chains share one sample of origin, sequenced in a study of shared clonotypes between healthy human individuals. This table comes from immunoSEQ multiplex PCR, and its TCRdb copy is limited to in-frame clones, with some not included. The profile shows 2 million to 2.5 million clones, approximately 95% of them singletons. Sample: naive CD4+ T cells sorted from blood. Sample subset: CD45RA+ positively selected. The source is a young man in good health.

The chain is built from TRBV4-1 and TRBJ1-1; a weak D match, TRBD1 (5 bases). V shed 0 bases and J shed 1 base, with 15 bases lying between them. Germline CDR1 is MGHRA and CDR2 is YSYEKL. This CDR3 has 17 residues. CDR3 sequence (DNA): TGCGCCAGCAGCCAAGATTTGGCGGGGCCAGGGAACACTGAAGCTTTCTTT. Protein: CASSQDLAGPGNTEAFF.

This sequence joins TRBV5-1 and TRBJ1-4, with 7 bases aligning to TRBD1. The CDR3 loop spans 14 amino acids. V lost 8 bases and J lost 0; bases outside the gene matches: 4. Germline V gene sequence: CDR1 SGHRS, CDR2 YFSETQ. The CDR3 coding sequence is TGCGCCAGTACGACAGGGACAACTAATGAAAAACTGTTTTTT. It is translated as CASTTGTTNEKLFF.